The rows below give T cell receptor beta chains drawn from one sample of a study of graft-versus-host responses after intestinal transplantation. Data came from immunoSEQ multiplex PCR; TCRdb stores just in-frame clones and leaves some out. Here the sample spans approximately 19,000 clones, roughly 37% being singletons. The sequencing here drew on alloreactive CD4+ T cells from a mixed lymphocyte reaction culture, taken before intestinal transplant. All receptors derive from a human patient who received an intestinal transplant. CDR3s include the opening cysteine and the closing phenylalanine or tryptophan. The order of the fields is V gene, CDR3 protein.

TRBV7-8 | CASSSRSRGGTGELFF
TRBV6-1 | CASSGTAGNTIYF
TRBV2 | CASRGLAGGPGTDTQYF
TRBV18 | CASSPPAGYSGNTIYF
TRBV4-1 | CASSQVGGQGARGYTF
TRBV4-2 | CASSQGWDREGHNQPQHF
TRBV7-8 | CASSLASHSKLIGNQPQHF
TRBV27 | CASSSRQGAINNQPQHF
TRBV29-1 | CSVGPREETQYF
TRBV15 | CATSRVGGELFF